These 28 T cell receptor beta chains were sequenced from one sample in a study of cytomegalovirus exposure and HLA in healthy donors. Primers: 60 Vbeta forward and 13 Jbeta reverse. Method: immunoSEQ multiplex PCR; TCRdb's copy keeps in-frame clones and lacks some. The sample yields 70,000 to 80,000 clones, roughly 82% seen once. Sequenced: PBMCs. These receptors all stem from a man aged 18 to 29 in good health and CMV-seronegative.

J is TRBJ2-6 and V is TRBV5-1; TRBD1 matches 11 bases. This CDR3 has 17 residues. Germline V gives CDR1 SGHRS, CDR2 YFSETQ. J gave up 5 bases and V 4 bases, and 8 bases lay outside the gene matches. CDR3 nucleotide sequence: TGCGCCAGCAGCGAGGACAGGGGGCCCCCCAGGGCCAACGTCCTGACTTTC. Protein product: CASSEDRGPPRANVLTF.

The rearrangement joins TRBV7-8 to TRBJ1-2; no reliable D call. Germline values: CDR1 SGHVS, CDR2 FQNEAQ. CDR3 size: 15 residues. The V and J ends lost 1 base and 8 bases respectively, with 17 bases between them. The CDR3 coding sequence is TGTGCCAGCAGCTTAGGGTTGTTCTCCCTAGGCGGCTACACCTTC. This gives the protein CASSLGLFSLGGYTF. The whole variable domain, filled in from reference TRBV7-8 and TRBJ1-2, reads GAGVSQSPRYKVAKRGQDVALRCDPISGHVSLFWYQQALGQGPEFLTYFQNEAQLDKSGLPSDRFFAERPEGSVSTLKIQRTQQEDSAVYLCASSLGLFSLGGYTFGSGTRLTVV.

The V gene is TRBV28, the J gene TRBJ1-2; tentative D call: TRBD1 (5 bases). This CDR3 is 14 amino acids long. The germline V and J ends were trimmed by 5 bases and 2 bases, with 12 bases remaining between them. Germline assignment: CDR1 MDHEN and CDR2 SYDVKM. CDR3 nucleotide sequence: TGTGCCAGCAGTCTGGGGGGGTCCAACTATGGCTACACCTTC. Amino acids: CASSLGGSNYGYTF.

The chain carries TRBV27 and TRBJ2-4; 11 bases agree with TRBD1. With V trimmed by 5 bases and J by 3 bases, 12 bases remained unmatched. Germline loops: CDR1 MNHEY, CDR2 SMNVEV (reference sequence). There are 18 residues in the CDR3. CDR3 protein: CASSPTLGQGAVKNIQYF. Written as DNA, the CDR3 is TGTGCCAGCAGTCCAACCCTCGGACAGGGGGCCGTCAAAAACATTCAGTACTTC.

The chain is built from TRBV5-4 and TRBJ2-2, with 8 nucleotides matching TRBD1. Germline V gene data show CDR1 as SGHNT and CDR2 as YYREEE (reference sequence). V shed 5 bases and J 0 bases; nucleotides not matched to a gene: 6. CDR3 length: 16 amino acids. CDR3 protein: CASRPGQGANTGELFF. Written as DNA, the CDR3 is TGTGCCAGCAGACCCGGACAGGGAGCGAACACCGGGGAGCTGTTTTTT. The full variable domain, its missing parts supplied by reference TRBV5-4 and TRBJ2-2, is ETGVTQSPTHLIKTRGQQVTLRCSSQSGHNTVSWYQQALGQGPQFIFQYYREEENGRGNFPPRFSGLQFPNYSSELNVNALELDDSALYLCASRPGQGANTGELFFGEGSRLTVL.

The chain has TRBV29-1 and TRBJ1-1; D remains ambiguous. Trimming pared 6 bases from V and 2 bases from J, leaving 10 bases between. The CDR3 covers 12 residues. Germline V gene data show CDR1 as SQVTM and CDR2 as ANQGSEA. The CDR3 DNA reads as TGCAGCGTCCCCGAGACAAACACTGAAGCTTTCTTT. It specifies CSVPETNTEAFF.

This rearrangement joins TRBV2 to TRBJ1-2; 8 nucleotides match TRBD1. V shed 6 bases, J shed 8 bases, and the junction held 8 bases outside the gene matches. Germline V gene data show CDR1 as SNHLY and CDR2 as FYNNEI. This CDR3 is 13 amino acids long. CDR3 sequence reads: CASREDRAGGYTF. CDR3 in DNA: TGTGCCAGCAGAGAGGACAGGGCCGGCGGCTACACCTTC.

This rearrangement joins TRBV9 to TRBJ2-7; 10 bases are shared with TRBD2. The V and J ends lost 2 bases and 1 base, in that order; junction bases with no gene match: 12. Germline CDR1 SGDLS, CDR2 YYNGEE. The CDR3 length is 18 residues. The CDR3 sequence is CASSVLSGRASLSYEQYF. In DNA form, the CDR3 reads TGTGCCAGCAGCGTCTTAAGCGGGAGGGCCTCCTTGTCCTACGAGCAGTACTTC.

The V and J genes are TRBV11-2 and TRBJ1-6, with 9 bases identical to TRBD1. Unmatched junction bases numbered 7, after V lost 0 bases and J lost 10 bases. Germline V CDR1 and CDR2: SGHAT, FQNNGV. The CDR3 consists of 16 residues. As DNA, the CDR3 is TGTGCCAGCAGCTTAGAACAGGGGGCACACCTATCACCCCTCCACTTT. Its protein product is CASSLEQGAHLSPLHF.

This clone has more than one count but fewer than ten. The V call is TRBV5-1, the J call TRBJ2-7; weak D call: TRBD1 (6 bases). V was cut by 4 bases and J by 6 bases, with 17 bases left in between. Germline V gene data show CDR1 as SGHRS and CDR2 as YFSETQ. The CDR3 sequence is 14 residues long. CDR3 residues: CASSGARTASEQYF. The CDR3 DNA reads TGCGCCAGCAGCGGGGCCAGGACAGCTTCCGAGCAGTACTTC.

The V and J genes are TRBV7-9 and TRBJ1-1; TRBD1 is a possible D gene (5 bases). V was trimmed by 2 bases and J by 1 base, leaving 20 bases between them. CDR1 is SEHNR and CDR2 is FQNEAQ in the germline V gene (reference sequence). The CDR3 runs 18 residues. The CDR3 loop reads CASSLRRGDGVANTEAFF. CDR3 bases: TGTGCCAGCAGCTTAAGGCGGGGGGACGGGGTCGCGAACACTGAAGCTTTCTTT.

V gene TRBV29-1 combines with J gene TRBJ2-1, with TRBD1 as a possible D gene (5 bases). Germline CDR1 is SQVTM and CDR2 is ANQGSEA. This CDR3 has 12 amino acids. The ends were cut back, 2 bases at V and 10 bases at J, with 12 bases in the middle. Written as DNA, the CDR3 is TGCAGCGTTGAACCGACCACAGGCGAGCAGTTCTTC. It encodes CSVEPTTGEQFF.

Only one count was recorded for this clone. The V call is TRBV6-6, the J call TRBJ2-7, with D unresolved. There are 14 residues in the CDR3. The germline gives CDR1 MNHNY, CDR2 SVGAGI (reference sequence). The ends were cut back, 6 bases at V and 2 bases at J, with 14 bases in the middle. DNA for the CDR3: TGTGCCAGCAGCCCAGTCAACAACCCCTACGAGCAGTACTTC. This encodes CASSPVNNPYEQYF.

CDR3 loop: CASSPPGQFYGYTF. The CDR3 DNA is TGTGCCAGCAGCCCCCCGGGACAGTTTTATGGCTACACCTTC. The J gene is TRBJ1-2, the V gene TRBV7-9; 7 bases are a match to TRBD1. Germline-derived CDR1 and CDR2 are SEHNR and FQNEAQ (reference sequence). The length of the CDR3 is 14 residues. The V gene end was trimmed by 5 bases and the J gene end by 5 bases; junction bases not matched to a gene: 8.

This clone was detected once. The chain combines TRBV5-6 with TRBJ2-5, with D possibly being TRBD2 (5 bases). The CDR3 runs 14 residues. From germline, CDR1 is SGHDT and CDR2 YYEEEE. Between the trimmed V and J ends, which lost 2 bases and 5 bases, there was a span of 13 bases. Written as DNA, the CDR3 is TGTGCCAGCAGCTTACGGGGATATGGGGAGACCCAGTACTTC. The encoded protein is CASSLRGYGETQYF. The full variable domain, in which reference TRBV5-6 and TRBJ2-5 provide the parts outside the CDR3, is DAGVTQSPTHLIKTRGQQVTLRCSPKSGHDTVSWYQQALGQGPQFIFQYYEEEERQRGNFPDRFSGHQFPNYSSELNVNALLLGDSALYLCASSLRGYGETQYFGPGTRLLVL.

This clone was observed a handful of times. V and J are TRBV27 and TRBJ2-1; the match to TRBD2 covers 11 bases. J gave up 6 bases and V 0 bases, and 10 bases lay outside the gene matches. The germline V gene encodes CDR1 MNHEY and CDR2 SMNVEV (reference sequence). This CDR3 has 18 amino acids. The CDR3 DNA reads TGTGCCAGCAGTTTATCGATTTTCCTAGCGGGGGGTCGCAATGAGCAGTTCTTC. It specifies CASSLSIFLAGGRNEQFF.

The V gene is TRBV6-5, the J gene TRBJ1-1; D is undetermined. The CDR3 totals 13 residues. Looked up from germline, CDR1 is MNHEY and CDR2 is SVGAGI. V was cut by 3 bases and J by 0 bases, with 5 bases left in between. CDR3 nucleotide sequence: TGTGCCAGCAGTTATCTTATGAACACTGAAGCTTTCTTT. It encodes CASSYLMNTEAFF.

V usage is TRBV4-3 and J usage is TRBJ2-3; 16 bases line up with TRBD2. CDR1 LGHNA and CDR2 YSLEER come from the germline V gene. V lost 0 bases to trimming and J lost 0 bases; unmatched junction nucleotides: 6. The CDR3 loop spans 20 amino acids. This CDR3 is CASSQDMGLAGGTSTDTQYF. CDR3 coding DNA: TGCGCCAGCAGCCAAGATATGGGACTAGCGGGAGGGACCAGCACAGATACGCAGTATTTT.

The CDR3 here is CASSFRGGNTEAFF. CDR3 DNA: TGTGCCAGCAGTTTTCGAGGGGGGAACACTGAAGCTTTCTTT. The rearrangement links TRBV28 to TRBJ1-1; maybe TRBD1 (6 bases). The CDR3 consists of 14 residues. Trimming took 3 bases from V and 1 from J, leaving 9 bases between them. Germline CDR1 reads MDHEN; CDR2 reads SYDVKM. Variable domain in full (rest from reference TRBV28 and TRBJ1-1): DVKVTQSSRYLVKRTGEKVFLECVQDMDHENMFWYRQDPGLGLRLIYFSYDVKMKEKGDIPEGYSVSREKKERFSLILESASTNQTSMYLCASSFRGGNTEAFFGQGTRLTVV.

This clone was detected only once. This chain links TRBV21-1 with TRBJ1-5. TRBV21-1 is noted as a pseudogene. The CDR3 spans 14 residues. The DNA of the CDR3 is TGTGCCAGCAGCAAATTTGGGGGGGCTCAGCCCCAGCATTTT. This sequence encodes CASSKFGGAQPQHF.

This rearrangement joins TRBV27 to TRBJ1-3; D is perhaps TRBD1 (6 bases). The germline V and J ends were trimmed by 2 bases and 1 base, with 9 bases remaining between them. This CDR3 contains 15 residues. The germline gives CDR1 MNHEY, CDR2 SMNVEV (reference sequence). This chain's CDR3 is CASSLQGSSGNTIYF. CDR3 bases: TGTGCCAGCAGTTTACAGGGGAGTTCTGGAAACACCATATATTTT.

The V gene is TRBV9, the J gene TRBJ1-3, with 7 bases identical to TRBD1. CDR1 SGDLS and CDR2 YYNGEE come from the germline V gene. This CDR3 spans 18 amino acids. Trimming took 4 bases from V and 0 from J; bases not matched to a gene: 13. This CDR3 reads CASSPLDRVLNSGNTIYF. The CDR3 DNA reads TGTGCCAGCAGCCCCCTCGACAGGGTTTTAAACTCTGGAAACACCATATATTTT. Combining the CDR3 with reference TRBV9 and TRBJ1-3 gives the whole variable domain DSGVTQTPKHLITATGQRVTLRCSPRSGDLSVYWYQQSLDQGLQFLIQYYNGEERAKGNILERFSAQQFPDLHSELNLSSLELGDSALYFCASSPLDRVLNSGNTIYFGEGSWLTVV.

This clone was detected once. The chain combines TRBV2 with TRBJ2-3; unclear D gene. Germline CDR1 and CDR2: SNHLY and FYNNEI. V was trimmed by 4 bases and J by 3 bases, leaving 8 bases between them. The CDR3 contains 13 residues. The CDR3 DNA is TGTGCCAGCAGTGCATCTAGTACAGATACGCAGTATTTT. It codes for CASSASSTDTQYF.

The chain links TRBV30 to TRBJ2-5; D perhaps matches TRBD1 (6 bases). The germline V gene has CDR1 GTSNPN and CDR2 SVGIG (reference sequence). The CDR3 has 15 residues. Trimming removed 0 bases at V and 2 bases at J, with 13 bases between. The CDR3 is CAWSVQGLIQETQYF. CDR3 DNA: TGTGCCTGGAGTGTACAGGGCTTAATACAAGAGACCCAGTACTTC.

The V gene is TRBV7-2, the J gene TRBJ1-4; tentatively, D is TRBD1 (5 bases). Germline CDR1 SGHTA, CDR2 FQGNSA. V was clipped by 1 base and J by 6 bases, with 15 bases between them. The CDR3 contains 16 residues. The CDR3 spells CASSLDTGQTDEKLFF. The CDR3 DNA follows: TGTGCCAGCAGCTTAGATACAGGACAAACGGATGAAAAACTGTTTTTT.

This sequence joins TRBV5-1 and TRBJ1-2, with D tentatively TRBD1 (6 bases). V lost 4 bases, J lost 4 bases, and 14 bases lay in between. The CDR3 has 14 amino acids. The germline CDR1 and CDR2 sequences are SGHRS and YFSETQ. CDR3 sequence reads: CASSQGTGIYGYTF. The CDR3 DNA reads TGCGCCAGCAGCCAGGGAACAGGGATCTATGGCTACACCTTC.

The CDR3 loop reads CASSQDPGTSTRRFF. CDR3 nucleotides: TGCGCCAGCAGCCAAGACCCCGGGACAAGTACGCGAAGGTTTTTT. The chain is built from TRBV4-1 and TRBJ1-4; a weak D match, TRBD1 (6 bases). Germline lookup yields CDR1 MGHRA and CDR2 YSYEKL. The CDR3 loop spans 15 amino acids. V was shortened by 0 bases and J by 16 bases, with 21 bases between the two germline ends.

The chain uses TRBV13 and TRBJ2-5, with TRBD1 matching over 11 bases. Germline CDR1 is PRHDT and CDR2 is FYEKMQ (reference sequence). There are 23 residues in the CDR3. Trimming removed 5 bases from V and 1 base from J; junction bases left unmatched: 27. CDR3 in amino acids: CASSPRTGRWRPGQGVIQETQYF. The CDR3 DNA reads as TGTGCCAGCAGCCCAAGAACGGGCCGGTGGAGACCGGGACAGGGGGTCATCCAAGAGACCCAGTACTTC.